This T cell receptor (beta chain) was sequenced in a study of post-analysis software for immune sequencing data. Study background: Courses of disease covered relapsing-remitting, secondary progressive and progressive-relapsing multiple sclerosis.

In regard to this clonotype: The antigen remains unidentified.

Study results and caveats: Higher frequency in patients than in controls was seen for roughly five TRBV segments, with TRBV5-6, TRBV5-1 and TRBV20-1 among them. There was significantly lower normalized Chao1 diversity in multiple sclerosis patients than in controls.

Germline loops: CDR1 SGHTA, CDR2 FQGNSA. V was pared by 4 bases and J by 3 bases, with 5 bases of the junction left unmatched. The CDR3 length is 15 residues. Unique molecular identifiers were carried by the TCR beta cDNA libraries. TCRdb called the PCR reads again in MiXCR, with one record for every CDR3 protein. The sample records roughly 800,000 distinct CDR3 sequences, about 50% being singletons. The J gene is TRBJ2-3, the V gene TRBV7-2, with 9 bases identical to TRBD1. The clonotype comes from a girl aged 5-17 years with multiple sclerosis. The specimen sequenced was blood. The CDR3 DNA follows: TGTGCCAGCAGCTCAGCCGGGACAGGGACAGATACGCAGTATTTT. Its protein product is CASSSAGTGTDTQYF.